This TCR beta chain came from a study of regulatory T cells in long-lasting Graves disease. Germline CDR1 reads SNHLY; CDR2 reads FYNNEI. This CDR3 contains 13 residues. Trimming left V 6 bases short and J 3 bases short, with 10 bases between. CDR3 regions were amplified by Arm-PCR using iRepertoire HTBI primers to build TCR beta libraries. TCRdb re-analysed the multiplex PCR reads in MiXCR, keeping a single row per CDR3 protein. Among under 700,000 distinct CDR3 sequences, roughly 16% were seen once, and the ten largest hold approximately 25%. This clonotype was seen many times. What it binds is not known. The sample's time point: newly diagnosed GD, antithyroid drugs for less than 3 months. PBMCs were the source of the RNA used for TCR sequencing. American Thyroid Association guidelines served as the basis for diagnosing Graves' disease. Study results and limitations: TCR diversity in persistent Graves' patients was below that of newly diagnosed ones.

These data were likewise used in another study, on T cells in Graves' hyperthyroidism and ophthalmopathy. Per that study: HTBI primers were employed in a first-round RT-PCR of the TCR CDR3. The model anticipated ophthalmopathy a median about six months pre-onset.

Sequenced here: peripheral blood mononuclear cells (PBMCs), sampled at new diagnosis, from a patient treated with antithyroid drugs. The source is a woman aged 40-60 years with Graves disease. J is TRBJ2-3 and V is TRBV2; no clear D gene. The CDR3 DNA sequence: TGTGCCAGCAGCGAGGACGGGACAGATACGCAGTATTTT. Its translation: CASSEDGTDTQYF. The full variable domain, rest sourced from reference TRBV2 and TRBJ2-3, is EPEVTQTPSHQVTQMGQEVILRCVPISNHLYFYWYRQILGQKVEFLVSFYNNEISEKSEIFDDQFSVERPDGSNFTLKIRSTKLEDSAMYFCASSEDGTDTQYFGPGTRLTVL.